Listed below are T cell receptor beta chains from one sample, sequenced in a study of identical twins. TCRdb reprocessed the 5' RACE reads via MiXCR and lists one record per CDR3 protein. The table includes 420,000 or so distinct CDR3 sequences, about a fifth detected once. Sequenced material: naive T cells sorted from blood. The origin of the receptors is a man aged 45 to 65 in good health. Both conserved end residues are part of each CDR3. D genes are given only for firm matches. Clone size, where shown, is once, few, many, or a class for clones that have expanded.

V gene: TRBV27; J gene: TRBJ2-1; clone size: few; D gene: NA; CDR3 protein: CASSFYHRQDSYNEQFF; CDR3 DNA: TGTGCCAGCAGTTTCTACCACAGACAGGACTCCTACAATGAGCAGTTCTTC
V gene: TRBV5-4; J gene: TRBJ2-4; clone size: NA; D gene: NA; CDR3 protein: CASSLNMGASKNIQYF; CDR3 DNA: TGTGCCAGCAGCTTGAATATGGGCGCCTCCAAAAACATTCAGTACTTC
V gene: TRBV27; J gene: TRBJ2-7; clone size: once; D gene: TRBD2; CDR3 protein: CASSSTGLAGVDEQYF; CDR3 DNA: TGTGCCAGCAGTTCCACAGGACTAGCGGGAGTCGACGAGCAGTACTTC
V gene: TRBV20-1; J gene: TRBJ2-7; clone size: few; D gene: NA; CDR3 protein: CSALWLDYEQYF; CDR3 DNA: TGCAGTGCTCTTTGGCTGGACTACGAGCAGTACTTC
V gene: TRBV7-9; J gene: TRBJ2-2; clone size: many; D gene: NA; CDR3 protein: CASSPVSTGELFF; CDR3 DNA: TGTGCCAGCAGCCCCGTCTCCACCGGGGAGCTGTTTTTT
V gene: TRBV7-2; J gene: TRBJ1-3; clone size: NA; D gene: NA; CDR3 protein: CASSLGGLAGNTIYF; CDR3 DNA: TGTGCCAGCAGCTTAGGGGGCTTGGCTGGAAACACCATATATTTT
V gene: TRBV7-2; J gene: TRBJ1-1; clone size: NA; D gene: TRBD1; CDR3 protein: CASSLDRPSRGSLVF; CDR3 DNA: TGTGCCAGCAGCTTGGACAGGCCATCCAGGGGGTCGCTTGTCTTT
V gene: TRBV20-1; J gene: TRBJ2-1; clone size: NA; D gene: TRBD2; CDR3 protein: CSALGLAEAYNEQFF; CDR3 DNA: TGCAGTGCTCTTGGACTAGCGGAGGCCTACAATGAGCAGTTCTTC
V gene: TRBV28; J gene: TRBJ1-2; clone size: NA; D gene: TRBD1; CDR3 protein: CASSPGTGGYTF; CDR3 DNA: TGTGCCAGCAGTCCCGGGACAGGGGGCTACACCTTC
V gene: TRBV29-1; J gene: TRBJ2-7; clone size: few; D gene: TRBD1; CDR3 protein: CSVEGDRDLKGYEQYF; CDR3 DNA: TGCAGCGTTGAGGGGGACAGGGACCTCAAAGGCTACGAGCAGTACTTC
V gene: TRBV6-2/TRBV6-3; J gene: TRBJ2-4; clone size: few; D gene: TRBD1; CDR3 protein: CASSYSRTGVAKNIQYF; CDR3 DNA: TGTGCCAGCAGTTACTCGAGGACAGGGGTGGCAAAAAACATTCAGTACTTC
V gene: TRBV11-2; J gene: TRBJ1-5; clone size: few; D gene: NA; CDR3 protein: CASSRWGGRNQPQHF; CDR3 DNA: TGTGCCAGCAGCCGATGGGGGGGCAGGAATCAGCCCCAGCATTTT
V gene: TRBV15; J gene: TRBJ2-3; clone size: NA; D gene: NA; CDR3 protein: CATSKDSLSADTQYF; CDR3 DNA: TGTGCCACCAGTAAGGACAGTCTGTCCGCAGATACGCAGTATTTT
V gene: TRBV25-1; J gene: TRBJ2-5; clone size: many; D gene: NA; CDR3 protein: CASRRETQYF; CDR3 DNA: TGTGCCAGCAGGAGGGAGACCCAGTACTTC
V gene: TRBV6-2/TRBV6-3; J gene: TRBJ2-1; clone size: NA; D gene: NA; CDR3 protein: CASTRDGWNEQFF; CDR3 DNA: TGTGCCAGCACTCGGGACGGCTGGAATGAGCAGTTCTTC
V gene: TRBV20-1; J gene: TRBJ2-2; clone size: many; D gene: NA; CDR3 protein: CSARKGGTSPTGELFF; CDR3 DNA: TGCAGTGCTAGAAAGGGGGGCACCTCCCCCACCGGGGAGCTGTTTTTT
V gene: TRBV7-9; J gene: TRBJ2-5; clone size: NA; D gene: TRBD2; CDR3 protein: CASSLALASGSQETQYF; CDR3 DNA: TGTGCCAGCAGCTTAGCGCTAGCTAGCGGGTCCCAAGAGACCCAGTACTTC
V gene: TRBV7-2; J gene: TRBJ2-1; clone size: NA; D gene: NA; CDR3 protein: CASTHQNGYEQFF; CDR3 DNA: TGTGCCAGCACCCACCAAAACGGGTATGAGCAGTTCTTC
V gene: TRBV2; J gene: TRBJ2-1; clone size: NA; D gene: NA; CDR3 protein: CASSDERRSYNEQFF; CDR3 DNA: TGTGCCAGCAGTGATGAGCGGAGGTCCTACAATGAGCAGTTCTTC
V gene: TRBV5-5; J gene: TRBJ2-5; clone size: NA; D gene: TRBD2; CDR3 protein: CASSPDRGGETQYF; CDR3 DNA: TGTGCCAGCAGCCCCGACCGGGGGGGAGAGACCCAGTACTTC
V gene: TRBV5-5; J gene: TRBJ2-6; clone size: few; D gene: NA; CDR3 protein: CASSFTWAGANVLTF; CDR3 DNA: TGTGCCAGCAGCTTTACATGGGCTGGGGCCAACGTCCTGACTTTC
V gene: TRBV12-3/TRBV12-4; J gene: TRBJ2-1; clone size: NA; D gene: NA; CDR3 protein: CASSPGGRPYNEQFF; CDR3 DNA: TGTGCCAGCAGTCCGGGGGGCAGGCCCTACAATGAGCAGTTCTTC
V gene: TRBV12-3/TRBV12-4; J gene: TRBJ2-1; clone size: NA; D gene: TRBD2; CDR3 protein: CASGVAGGVNEQFF; CDR3 DNA: TGTGCCAGCGGGGTAGCGGGGGGGGTTAATGAGCAGTTCTTC
V gene: TRBV7-9; J gene: TRBJ2-1; clone size: few; D gene: NA; CDR3 protein: CASSPVLGPQFF; CDR3 DNA: TGTGCCAGCAGCCCTGTACTAGGTCCCCAGTTCTTC
V gene: TRBV25-1; J gene: TRBJ1-1; clone size: few; D gene: TRBD1; CDR3 protein: CASSGLTGGTEAFF; CDR3 DNA: TGTGCCAGCAGTGGTTTGACAGGGGGCACTGAAGCTTTCTTT
V gene: TRBV6-5; J gene: TRBJ2-3; clone size: NA; D gene: NA; CDR3 protein: CASSYLGTSTDTQYF; CDR3 DNA: TGTGCCAGCAGTTACTTAGGGACCAGCACAGATACGCAGTATTTT
V gene: TRBV7-2; J gene: TRBJ2-1; clone size: few; D gene: TRBD1; CDR3 protein: CASSLAGTGVVNEQFF; CDR3 DNA: TGTGCCAGCAGCTTAGCGGGGACAGGGGTTGTCAATGAGCAGTTCTTC
V gene: TRBV5-1; J gene: TRBJ1-5; clone size: many; D gene: NA; CDR3 protein: CASSLDNGLSNQPQHF; CDR3 DNA: TGCGCCAGCAGCTTGGATAACGGACTCAGCAATCAGCCCCAGCATTTT
V gene: TRBV4-2; J gene: TRBJ2-7; clone size: NA; D gene: TRBD2; CDR3 protein: CASSPEVSGGYEQYF; CDR3 DNA: TGTGCCAGCAGCCCGGAAGTGTCGGGGGGCTACGAGCAGTACTTC
V gene: TRBV9; J gene: TRBJ2-7; clone size: NA; D gene: NA; CDR3 protein: CASSKRQAAYEQYF; CDR3 DNA: TGTGCCAGCAGCAAAAGACAGGCCGCCTACGAGCAGTACTTC
V gene: TRBV7-9; J gene: TRBJ2-2; clone size: NA; D gene: NA; CDR3 protein: CASSFQGDAGELFF; CDR3 DNA: TGTGCCAGCAGCTTCCAAGGGGACGCCGGGGAGCTGTTTTTT
V gene: TRBV5-4; J gene: TRBJ2-4; clone size: NA; D gene: NA; CDR3 protein: CASSLAGSIQYF; CDR3 DNA: TGTGCCAGCAGCTTGGCCGGCAGCATTCAGTACTTC
V gene: TRBV5-5; J gene: TRBJ2-7; clone size: many; D gene: NA; CDR3 protein: CASLLGEGTYEQYF; CDR3 DNA: TGTGCCAGCCTCTTGGGAGAGGGAACCTACGAGCAGTACTTC
V gene: TRBV5-1; J gene: TRBJ1-1; clone size: few; D gene: NA; CDR3 protein: CASSFMGQLNTEAFF; CDR3 DNA: TGCGCCAGCAGCTTCATGGGACAACTGAACACTGAAGCTTTCTTT
V gene: TRBV15; J gene: TRBJ1-1; clone size: few; D gene: NA; CDR3 protein: CATSIGGPEAFF; CDR3 DNA: TGTGCCACCAGCATCGGGGGACCTGAAGCTTTCTTT
V gene: TRBV20-1; J gene: TRBJ2-5; clone size: few; D gene: TRBD2; CDR3 protein: CSAFGLAGIQETQYF; CDR3 DNA: TGCAGTGCTTTTGGACTAGCGGGGATCCAAGAGACCCAGTACTTC
V gene: TRBV29-1; J gene: TRBJ2-1; clone size: many; D gene: NA; CDR3 protein: CSVYSGSYNEQFF; CDR3 DNA: TGCAGCGTTTACAGCGGCTCCTACAATGAGCAGTTCTTC
V gene: TRBV27; J gene: TRBJ2-1; clone size: NA; D gene: TRBD1; CDR3 protein: CASSWTGDNEQFF; CDR3 DNA: TGTGCCAGCAGCTGGACAGGGGATAATGAGCAGTTCTTC
V gene: TRBV29-1; J gene: TRBJ2-7; clone size: many; D gene: TRBD1; CDR3 protein: CSVEGQGRDEQYF; CDR3 DNA: TGCAGCGTTGAAGGACAGGGGCGCGACGAGCAGTACTTC
V gene: TRBV20-1; J gene: TRBJ2-1; clone size: few; D gene: NA; CDR3 protein: CSARDGGDYNEQFF; CDR3 DNA: TGCAGTGCTAGAGACGGCGGGGACTACAATGAGCAGTTCTTC
V gene: TRBV7-9; J gene: TRBJ1-1; clone size: NA; D gene: NA; CDR3 protein: CASSLVRELRTEAFF; CDR3 DNA: TGTGCCAGCAGCTTAGTGAGGGAGTTGAGGACTGAAGCTTTCTTT
V gene: TRBV25-1; J gene: TRBJ1-2; clone size: NA; D gene: NA; CDR3 protein: CATYSYGYTF; CDR3 DNA: TGTGCCACATACAGCTATGGCTACACCTTC
V gene: TRBV3-1; J gene: TRBJ2-4; clone size: NA; D gene: NA; CDR3 protein: CASSYASGLAKNIQYF; CDR3 DNA: TGTGCCAGCAGCTACGCCAGTGGGTTAGCCAAAAACATTCAGTACTTC
V gene: TRBV7-8; J gene: TRBJ1-1; clone size: NA; D gene: NA; CDR3 protein: CASSTYREGTEAFF; CDR3 DNA: TGTGCCAGCAGCACCTACAGGGAAGGCACTGAAGCTTTCTTT
V gene: TRBV7-2; J gene: TRBJ2-7; clone size: NA; D gene: NA; CDR3 protein: CASSLERGETYEQYF; CDR3 DNA: TGTGCCAGCAGCTTAGAGAGAGGGGAGACCTACGAGCAGTACTTC
V gene: TRBV7-9; J gene: TRBJ1-3; clone size: NA; D gene: NA; CDR3 protein: CASSFTAGNTIYF; CDR3 DNA: TGTGCCAGCAGCTTCACGGCTGGAAACACCATATATTTT
V gene: TRBV27; J gene: TRBJ2-1; clone size: many; D gene: TRBD2; CDR3 protein: CASSLAGGPSNEQFF; CDR3 DNA: TGTGCCAGCAGCCTAGCGGGAGGGCCAAGCAATGAGCAGTTCTTC
V gene: TRBV7-8; J gene: TRBJ1-5; clone size: NA; D gene: TRBD1; CDR3 protein: CASSTSRDRVRPQHF; CDR3 DNA: TGTGCCAGCAGCACGTCCCGGGACAGGGTTCGGCCCCAGCATTTT
V gene: TRBV20-1; J gene: TRBJ2-2; clone size: NA; D gene: NA; CDR3 protein: CSANRPGTPGELFF; CDR3 DNA: TGCAGTGCCAACCGTCCAGGGACCCCCGGGGAGCTGTTTTTT
V gene: TRBV20-1; J gene: TRBJ2-4; clone size: few; D gene: NA; CDR3 protein: CSAGRGGVTKNIQYF; CDR3 DNA: TGCAGCGCAGGCCGCGGCGGGGTGACCAAAAACATTCAGTACTTC
V gene: TRBV27; J gene: TRBJ2-7; clone size: NA; D gene: NA; CDR3 protein: CASSFNGVYEQYF; CDR3 DNA: TGTGCCAGCAGTTTCAACGGAGTGTACGAGCAGTACTTC
V gene: TRBV5-1; J gene: TRBJ2-3; clone size: many; D gene: NA; CDR3 protein: CASSLAQGGKNTQYF; CDR3 DNA: TGCGCCAGCAGCTTGGCCCAGGGGGGGAAGAATACGCAGTATTTT
V gene: TRBV24-1; J gene: TRBJ1-5; clone size: NA; D gene: NA; CDR3 protein: CATSASPLNQPQHF; CDR3 DNA: TGTGCCACCAGTGCTAGCCCCCTAAATCAGCCCCAGCATTTT
V gene: TRBV5-5; J gene: TRBJ2-5; clone size: few; D gene: TRBD1; CDR3 protein: CASSLGGQEGAQYF; CDR3 DNA: TGTGCCAGCTCCCTAGGGGGCCAGGAAGGGGCCCAGTACTTC
V gene: TRBV12-3/TRBV12-4; J gene: TRBJ1-6; clone size: many; D gene: NA; CDR3 protein: CASSAPLSPLHF; CDR3 DNA: TGTGCCAGCAGTGCCCCCCTCTCACCCCTCCACTTT
V gene: TRBV20-1; J gene: TRBJ2-5; clone size: NA; D gene: NA; CDR3 protein: CSARSATGTNQETQYF; CDR3 DNA: TGCAGTGCTAGATCCGCGACCGGGACCAACCAAGAGACCCAGTACTTC